The present entry profiles one T cell receptor beta chain with its context. This clonotype was seen just once. Its antigen remains unidentified. The sample holds no much larger clone one base away, and base qualities are not on file. Evidence from one read is weak. The sample comes from a study of CD8 T cells in Susac syndrome (dated by TCRdb to the late 2010s). Context from the whole study: The study used repertoire sequencing to test whether antigen drove CD8+ T cell activation and differentiation in Susac syndrome. Study-level results and caveats: The number of individuals in the TCR sequencing and HLA analysis was recognized as being relatively small.

Germline trimming: 7 bases from V, 6 bases from J; junction bases outside gene matches: 11. The CDR3 spans 16 residues, from the cysteine through the phenylalanine. Of all the DNA, just the CDR3 is kept, 48 bases in frame from base 1. CDR1 SNHLY and CDR2 FYNNEI are derived from the germline V gene. RNA was extracted with the RNeasy kit and roughly 0.45 to 1 ug was reverse transcribed using random hexamers. TCR beta CDR3 regions were amplified with the immunoSEQ multiplex PCR assay covering 54 Vbeta and 13 Jbeta segments. To correct PCR amplification bias, a synthetic template baseline was used for both primer optimization and computational correction. The study's own analysis went as follows. Reads were assigned to V, D and J genes according to IMGT and analyzed in immunoSEQ Analyzer, with only productive sequences retained. Clonality was calculated as one minus the Shannon entropy normalized by log2 of the number of productive unique sequences. For each patient and control, public and private clones were evaluated within the 100 most prevalent clones. Susac-specific clones were defined as absent from healthy and MS cohorts, around 1,000 published viral clones and other ImmuneACCESS disease sequences. TCRdb handled the public reads itself, with Q25 trimming in fastp and clone calling in MiXCR, and kept productive beta chains. Identical CDR3 protein sequences are pooled into one entry, listed with their most common genes and DNA. The V and J calls, along with clone size, are taken from TCRdb and not from the paper's own processing. This sample has about 190,000 distinct CDR3 sequences in its table, and around 95% of those were observed once. 0.1% of the sample belongs to the ten largest clones.

High-throughput TCR beta sequencing profiled peripheral blood CD8+ and CD4+ T cells from healthy donors, Susac syndrome patients and multiple sclerosis patients. The healthy donors served as controls matched for age and sex. CD8+ TEMRA cells were enriched by FACS, while bulk CD8+ and CD4+ T cells were purified by magnetic negative isolation. Blood was collected in EDTA tubes and processed within 24 hours, with PBMCs isolated through density gradient centrifugation. PBMCs intended for TCR sequencing were frozen in liquid nitrogen and were later thawed in a 37 degrees C water bath. The sorted or isolated CD4+, CD8+ and CD8+ TEMRA cells reached a purity of at least 90%.

The sample taken for sequencing was CD4+ T cells from PBMCs. The chain was built from TRBV2 and TRBJ2-7, with 14 central nucleotides matching TRBD2. The sequence was obtained from a human donor in good health. Read as DNA, the sequence is TGTGCCAGCACCATCTTGGCGGGACTAGCGGGGGCCGAGCAGTACTTC. Its coded protein is CASTILAGLAGAEQYF. The full variable domain, completed from the reference TRBV2 and TRBJ2-7 proteins outside the CDR3, reads EPEVTQTPSHQVTQMGQEVILRCVPISNHLYFYWYRQILGQKVEFLVSFYNNEISEKSEIFDDQFSVERPDGSNFTLKIRSTKLEDSAMYFCASTILAGLAGAEQYFGPGTRLTVT.